These T cell receptor beta chains were read from a single sample in a study of cytomegalovirus exposure and HLA in healthy donors. Profiling relied on immunoSEQ multiplex PCR, and the TCRdb table lists in-frame clones only, not all of them. This sample has about 54,000 clones, with around 78% found just once. Sequencing was done on a sample of PBMCs. These receptors were taken from a female donor in good health and CMV-seronegative. The CDR3 runs from the conserved cysteine through the conserved F or W. The order of the fields is D gene, J gene, clone size, V gene, CDR3 DNA, CDR3 protein. A D gene is named only where the DNA matches it firmly. Where a row states a size, it is once, few, many or the class of an expanded clone; other rows omit it.

TRBD1 TRBJ1-2 . TRBV4-3 TGCGCCAGCAGCCAGCTGCGGGGACAGAACTATGGCTACACCTTC CASSQLRGQNYGYTF
. TRBJ1-1 . TRBV5-6 TGTGCCAGCAGCTCGTGGCGGATGAACACTGAAGCTTTCTTT CASSSWRMNTEAFF
TRBD1 TRBJ1-6 . TRBV27 TGTGCCAGCAGTCGTCCCGGGACAGGGTTGGGGGCCCTCCACTTT CASSRPGTGLGALHF
. TRBJ2-1 . TRBV7-3 TGTGCCAGCAGCCTAGGGGGAGAAGGGGAGCAGTTCTTC CASSLGGEGEQFF
. TRBJ1-1 . TRBV7-3 TGTGCCAGCAGCCCCGGAGCAGCGAACACTGAAGCTTTCTTT CASSPGAANTEAFF
TRBD2 TRBJ2-3 . TRBV7-3 TGTGCCAGCAGAAAAGCGGGGGGCGGAGATACGCAGTATTTT CASRKAGGGDTQYF
TRBD1 TRBJ2-7 . TRBV5-1 TGCGCCAGCAGCCTTCCTGGACAGGGGGCAAGTGAGCAGTACTTC CASSLPGQGASEQYF
. TRBJ1-2 once TRBV7-2 TGTGCCAGCAGCTTATCCGGGCAGGGAGGGATCTATGGCTACACCTTC CASSLSGQGGIYGYTF
. TRBJ2-1 . TRBV5-1 TGCGCCAGCAGCTTTCAGGCCTACAATGAGCAGTTCTTC CASSFQAYNEQFF
. TRBJ2-3 . TRBV25-1 TGTGCCAGCAGTGCATCTTGGCGGGTCGGGGATACGCAGTATTTT CASSASWRVGDTQYF
TRBD2 TRBJ2-1 . TRBV7-3 TGTGCCAGCGGGGCTAGCGGGGCTGATAGGTTCTTC CASGASGADRFF
TRBD1 TRBJ2-2 . TRBV19 TGTGCCACCTGGGACAGGGGTCGATCCGGGGAGCTGTTTTTT CATWDRGRSGELFF
TRBD1 TRBJ2-7 . TRBV9 TGTGCCAGCAGCCCAACAGGGGGCGGTGTTAGGCAGTACTTC CASSPTGGGVRQYF
TRBD1 TRBJ2-3 once TRBV19 TGTGCCAGTAGTACCGGACAGGGAGCCTTTGATACGCAGTATTTT CASSTGQGAFDTQYF
TRBD2 TRBJ2-3 . TRBV7-2 TGTGCCAGCAGCTCCCCGGGACTAGCGGGGGGTACAGATACGCAGTATTTT CASSSPGLAGGTDTQYF
TRBD1 TRBJ1-2 . TRBV6-1 TGTGCCAGCAGTTCAGGGGGCAACGTAGGCTACACCTTC CASSSGGNVGYTF
TRBD1 TRBJ2-3 few TRBV6-1 TGTGCCAGCAGTGACCCCCCGGGACAGGGGACAGATACGCAGTATTTT CASSDPPGQGTDTQYF
TRBD1 TRBJ2-3 . TRBV7-3 TGTGCCAGCAGCTTGGGACAGCCCACAGATACGCAGTATTTT CASSLGQPTDTQYF
TRBD1 TRBJ2-2 . TRBV19 TGTGCCAGTAGTAGAGGGACAGCCAACACCGGGGAGCTGTTTTTT CASSRGTANTGELFF
. TRBJ1-4 . TRBV5-1 TGCGCCAGCAGCCGTGCACAGGGTACAACTAATGAAAAACTGTTTTTT CASSRAQGTTNEKLFF
TRBD1 TRBJ1-1 few TRBV5-1 TGCGCCAGCAGCTTGCCTTCAGGGGGTGGGATTCTGGGCACTGAAGCTTTCTTT CASSLPSGGGILGTEAFF
TRBD1 TRBJ2-5 . TRBV11-2 TGTGCCAGCAGCTTAGTAACAGGATCAGGGGGTGAGACCCAGTACTTC CASSLVTGSGGETQYF
. TRBJ1-5 few TRBV7-2 TGTGCCAGCAGCCCACACCACAGGGAGAGAAATCAGCCCCAGCATTTT CASSPHHRERNQPQHF
TRBD1 TRBJ1-1 . TRBV14 TGTGCCAGCAGCCACCTAGACAGGGGGAGGAACACTGAAGCTTTCTTT CASSHLDRGRNTEAFF
TRBD2 TRBJ2-2 few TRBV6-4 TGTGCCAGCAGTAGGACTAGCGGGGACACCGGGGAGCTGTTTTTT CASSRTSGDTGELFF
. TRBJ2-7 . TRBV29-1 TGCAGCGTCGCCGTGGACAGCCTCTACGAGCAGTACTTC CSVAVDSLYEQYF
. TRBJ1-3 few TRBV5-4 TGTGCCAGCAGTGCGGCAGGGAATGCTGGAAACACCATATATTTT CASSAAGNAGNTIYF
. TRBJ2-6 few TRBV2 TGTGCCAGCAGAAAAGGGACTGCTGGGGCCAACGTCCTGACTTTC CASRKGTAGANVLTF
. TRBJ1-2 few TRBV30 TGTGCCTGGAGTGTACGGGGGGCAATAGGCTACACCTTC CAWSVRGAIGYTF
TRBD1 TRBJ1-1 once TRBV25-1 TGTGCCAGCATGAAGACTCGTGGGACAGGTCGCAGTGAAGCTTTCTTT CASMKTRGTGRSEAFF
TRBD2 TRBJ2-7 . TRBV7-9 TGTTCCAGCAGCTCGCCGTTAACTAGCGGGGCGGGTACCTACGAGCAGTACTTC CSSSSPLTSGAGTYEQYF
TRBD1 TRBJ1-1 . TRBV7-9 TGTGCCAGCAGGGAGCAGGGGGAGGCTTTCTTT CASREQGEAFF
. TRBJ2-5 once TRBV4-3 TGCGCCAGCAGCCTCCTTTGGGGAGCGCAAGAGACCCAGTACTTC CASSLLWGAQETQYF
. TRBJ2-6 . TRBV7-8 TGTGCCAGCAGCCGACTAAGCTCTGGGGCCAACGTCCTGACTTTC CASSRLSSGANVLTF
. TRBJ2-7 . TRBV4-2 TGTGCCAGCAGCCAAGAACTGAAAACCTACGAGCAGTACTTC CASSQELKTYEQYF
TRBD1 TRBJ2-7 few TRBV6-5 TGTGCCAGCAGGCCCGGACAGGGTCCCCACGAGCAGTACTTC CASRPGQGPHEQYF
TRBD1 TRBJ1-1 . TRBV7-9 TGTGCCAGCAGCCCCGGCGGGGGGACAGCGAACACTGAAGCTTTCTTT CASSPGGGTANTEAFF
TRBD1 TRBJ1-2 . TRBV19 TGTGCCAGTAGTTCAGGACAGGGGATTGGTGGCTACACCTTC CASSSGQGIGGYTF
. TRBJ1-2 . TRBV4-2 TGTGCCAGCAGCCAAGATTCGCGGGGGAACTATGGCTACACCTTC CASSQDSRGNYGYTF
TRBD2 TRBJ2-1 . TRBV9 TGTGCCAGCAGCGGGCGGGGGGGTTCCTACAATGAGCAGTTCTTC CASSGRGGSYNEQFF
. TRBJ1-3 . TRBV2 TGTGCCAGCAGTGCTGACAGGTTCTACTCTGGAAACACCATATATTTT CASSADRFYSGNTIYF
. TRBJ2-3 . TRBV6-4 TGTGCCAGCAGCGCGACAAGCACAGATACGCAGTATTTT CASSATSTDTQYF
. TRBJ2-3 . TRBV19 TGTGCCACTTACCGGGGGGATACGCAGTATTTT CATYRGDTQYF
. TRBJ2-3 . TRBV9 TGTGCCAGCAGCGTAGGGCAGGGAGGTGCAGATACGCAGTATTTT CASSVGQGGADTQYF
TRBD1 TRBJ2-5 . TRBV7-2 TGTGCCAGCAGCCCCGACAGGGGAGAGACCCAGTACTTC CASSPDRGETQYF